Following are 9 T cell receptor beta chains from one sample sequenced in a study of Tregs in tolerant kidney transplant recipients. Repertoires were generated with immunoSEQ multiplex PCR, while TCRdb's copy carries only in-frame clones and drops some. The table lists about 46,000 clones, about 90% of them singletons. The source material was Tregs from blood. These receptors were collected from a human donor in good health.

This sequence joins TRBV7-3 and TRBJ2-3; perhaps D is TRBD1 or TRBD2 (5 bases each). V was pared by 1 base and J by 3 bases, with 11 bases between. The CDR3 length is 15 residues. Germline values: CDR1 SGHTA, CDR2 FQGTGA. CDR3 bases: TGTGCCAGCAGCTTAAGAAGGGGAGAGACAGATACGCAGTATTTT. This gives the protein CASSLRRGETDTQYF.

The chain couples TRBV2 to TRBJ1-2, with D perhaps matching TRBD1 (6 bases). Trimming pared 9 bases from V and 9 bases from J, leaving 20 bases between. The germline gives CDR1 SNHLY, CDR2 FYNNEI. The CDR3 is made up of 13 amino acids. CDR3 amino acids: CARRLDSAFSYTF. As DNA, the CDR3 is TGTGCCAGACGGCTGGACAGTGCTTTTAGCTACACCTTC.

The genes are TRBV29-1 and TRBJ2-7; TRBD2 agrees at 9 bases. The CDR3 covers 13 residues. Germline V lookup: CDR1 SQVTM, CDR2 ANQGSEA. V shed 6 bases and J 4 bases; nucleotides not matched to a gene: 7. CDR3 protein: CSVEGLAGYEQYF. The CDR3 DNA follows: TGCAGCGTCGAGGGGCTAGCGGGATACGAGCAGTACTTC.

This clone has just one count. The chain has TRBV6-1 and TRBJ1-3; no clear D gene. Trimming took off 6 bases at V and 4 bases at J, with 10 bases between the two ends. This CDR3 region has 13 residues. Per the germline V gene, CDR1 is MNHNS and CDR2 is SASEGT. The CDR3 sequence is CASSSPWGNTIYF. The CDR3, as DNA: TGTGCCAGCAGCTCCCCCTGGGGAAACACCATATATTTT.

The CDR3 DNA sequence: TGCGCCAGCAGCTTCCGCGCGGGACCTCCCTACAATGAGCAGTTCTTC. The encoded protein is CASSFRAGPPYNEQFF. V and J are TRBV5-1 and TRBJ2-1; D might be TRBD2 (6 bases). V was shortened by 2 bases and J by 2 bases, with 14 bases between the two germline ends. CDR3 length: 16 amino acids. CDR1 and CDR2 (germline): SGHRS, YFSETQ.

The chain carries TRBV19 and TRBJ1-2; D is possibly TRBD1 (5 bases). The CDR3 consists of 12 residues. From germline, CDR1 is LNHDA and CDR2 SQIVND (reference sequence). The germline V and J ends were trimmed by 5 bases and 4 bases, with 8 bases remaining between them. As DNA, the CDR3 is TGTGCCAGTAGTGGGGGAGTCTATGGCTACACCTTC. The encoded protein is CASSGGVYGYTF.

The chain employs TRBV15 and TRBJ2-2; TRBD2 aligns across 9 bases. With 1 base clipped from V and 4 bases from J, the junction kept 10 bases outside the gene matches. The CDR3 spans 18 residues. The germline CDR1 and CDR2 sequences are LNHNV and YYDKDF (reference sequence). The CDR3 region has the DNA TGTGCCACCAGCAGAGGAAAAGGGGCGGGAGGGTCCACCGGGGAGCTGTTTTTT. Amino acids: CATSRGKGAGGSTGELFF.

The chain uses TRBV5-8 and TRBJ2-1, with TRBD2 identical over 9 bases. Germline V gene lookup returns CDR1 SGHTS and CDR2 YDEGEE. The CDR3 loop spans 13 amino acids. V dropped 4 bases and J dropped 10; count of bases not matched to a gene: 6. CDR3 bases: TGTGCCAGCAGCCTCCTAGCGGGGCAAGAGCAGTTCTTC. Encoded protein: CASSLLAGQEQFF.

This sequence joins TRBV5-1 and TRBJ2-3, with TRBD2 matching 8 bases. CDR3 size: 17 residues. CDR1 SGHRS and CDR2 YFSETQ come from the germline V gene. Trimming removed 0 bases from V and 3 bases from J; junction bases left unmatched: 9. The CDR3 DNA sequence: TGCGCCAGCAGCTTGGCCGGGAGCGGGGGAAAAACAGATACGCAGTATTTT. Its protein is CASSLAGSGGKTDTQYF.